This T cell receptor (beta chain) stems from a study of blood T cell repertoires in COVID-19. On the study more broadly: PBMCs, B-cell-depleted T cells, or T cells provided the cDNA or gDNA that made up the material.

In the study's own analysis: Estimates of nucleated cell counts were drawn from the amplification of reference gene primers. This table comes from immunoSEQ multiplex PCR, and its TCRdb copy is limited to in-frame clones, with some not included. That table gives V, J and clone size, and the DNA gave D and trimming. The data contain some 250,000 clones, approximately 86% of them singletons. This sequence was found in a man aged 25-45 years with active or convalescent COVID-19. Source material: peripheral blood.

As DNA, the CDR3 is TGTGCCAGTAGTGTTTTAACATCGACCGACAAAGCTTTCTTT. Translation: CASSVLTSTDKAFF. The gene calls are TRBV19 and TRBJ1-1, with D hard to call. This CDR3 comprises 14 residues. V shed 5 bases and J shed 9 bases, with 19 bases lying between them. Germline lookup yields CDR1 LNHDA and CDR2 SQIVND (reference sequence).